A single sample is the source of the 21 T cell receptor beta chains below, sequenced in a study of blood T cell repertoires in COVID-19. Sequenced by immunoSEQ multiplex PCR; TCRdb stores in-frame clones only, minus some. The profile shows 90,000 or so clones, 86% of them singletons. Sequenced: peripheral blood. Receptors were obtained from a man in his fifties or sixties with active COVID-19.

The chain couples TRBV7-6 to TRBJ2-1, with D hard to call. This CDR3 comprises 15 residues. Per germline, CDR1 SGHVS and CDR2 FNYEAQ. V was clipped by 1 base and J by 0 bases, with 7 bases between them. CDR3 protein: CASSLDPSSYNEQFF. In DNA, the CDR3 is TGTGCCAGCAGCTTAGATCCCAGCTCCTACAATGAGCAGTTCTTC.

The rearrangement joins TRBV4-2 to TRBJ1-4, with 9 positions matching TRBD1. This CDR3 is built from 15 residues. Germline V gene sequence: CDR1 LGHNA, CDR2 YNFKEQ. Unmatched junction bases numbered 3, after V lost 2 bases and J lost 5 bases. CDR3: CASSQPGQGNEKLFF. The CDR3 DNA reads TGTGCCAGCAGCCAACCAGGACAGGGGAATGAAAAACTGTTTTTT.

The V call is TRBV6-5, the J call TRBJ2-1; maybe TRBD1 (5 bases). V dropped 0 bases and J dropped 12 bases, with 9 bases sitting between them. The CDR3 has 12 amino acids. Germline CDR1 MNHEY, CDR2 SVGAGI. CDR3 sequence reads: CASSYSGAVQFF. CDR3 DNA: TGTGCCAGCAGTTACTCTGGGGCAGTGCAGTTCTTC.

J is TRBJ1-1 and V is TRBV18; perhaps TRBD1 as D (6 bases). The V gene lost 8 bases and the J gene lost 1 base, with 11 bases spanning the gap. The CDR3 consists of 13 residues. Germline CDR1 KGHSH, CDR2 LQKENI. The CDR3 DNA sequence: TGTGCCAGCCGGTCAGGGGAGAACACTGAAGCTTTCTTT. Translated, it gives CASRSGENTEAFF.

As for this clone: Different DNA sequences within this sample yield the same CDR3. V usage is TRBV6-5 and J usage is TRBJ1-5, with D unresolved. V lost 3 bases and J lost 3, with 6 bases in between. The CDR3 has 13 residues. The germline V gene has CDR1 MNHEY and CDR2 SVGAGI. The chain's CDR3 is CASSYELNQPQHF. CDR3 nucleotides: TGTGCCAGCAGTTATGAGCTCAATCAGCCCCAGCATTTT.

The gene calls are TRBV7-9 and TRBJ2-3; weak D call: TRBD1 (6 bases). Between the trimmed V and J ends, which lost 6 bases and 0 bases, there was a span of 13 bases. The CDR3 contains 15 residues. Germline-derived CDR1 and CDR2 are SEHNR and FQNEAQ (reference sequence). CDR3 nucleotide sequence: TGTGCCAGCAGTCACTACAGGGACAGCACAGATACGCAGTATTTT. Translated: CASSHYRDSTDTQYF.

This sequence joins TRBV4-3 and TRBJ2-7; a weak D match, TRBD2 (6 bases). V lost 2 bases and J lost 0, with 17 bases in between. This CDR3 has 17 amino acids. Germline CDR1 is LGHNA and CDR2 is YSLEER. CDR3 nucleotides: TGCGCCAGCAGCCAAACAAATTTCGGAGGGGACTCCTACGAGCAGTACTTC. It is translated as CASSQTNFGGDSYEQYF.

A single count supports this clone. V and J are TRBV11-2 and TRBJ1-3, with D perhaps matching TRBD1 (5 bases). Germline CDR1 and CDR2: SGHAT and FQNNGV. The V and J ends lost 7 bases and 3 bases respectively, with 13 bases between them. The length of the CDR3 is 14 residues. The CDR3 spells CASMGGVRGNTIYF. For the CDR3, the DNA is TGTGCCAGCATGGGGGGGGTGCGTGGAAACACCATATATTTT. Filled out from reference TRBV11-2 and TRBJ1-3, the complete variable domain reads EAGVAQSPRYKIIEKRQSVAFWCNPISGHATLYWYQQILGQGPKLLIQFQNNGVVDDSQLPKDRFSAERLKGVDSTLKIQPAKLEDSAVYLCASMGGVRGNTIYFGEGSWLTVV.

The V gene is TRBV3-1 (or the pseudogene TRBV3-2), the J gene TRBJ1-6; 8 bases match TRBD1. V was pared by 4 bases and J by 1 base, with 3 bases of the junction left unmatched. Looked up from germline, CDR1 is LGHDT and CDR2 is YNNKEL (reference sequence). The CDR3 spans 16 residues. CDR3 coding DNA: TGTGCCAGCAGCCCTGGACAGGGATCCTATAATTCACCCCTCCACTTT. Amino acid sequence: CASSPGQGSYNSPLHF.

This sequence joins TRBV28 and TRBJ2-7, with 11 nucleotides matching TRBD2. The CDR3 length is 14 residues. V trimming: 8 bases; J trimming: 5 bases; junction bases outside the gene matches: 8. CDR1 and CDR2 from the germline V gene are MDHEN and SYDVKM. The CDR3 spells CASVAGGLRNEQYF. The CDR3 DNA reads TGTGCCAGCGTAGCGGGAGGGCTTAGGAACGAGCAGTACTTC.

CDR3 DNA sequence: TGTGCCAGCAGCTTATTGGGGCTAAACAACCAAGAGACCCAGTACTTC. Translated: CASSLLGLNNQETQYF. This rearrangement joins TRBV7-3 to TRBJ2-5; a weak D match, TRBD1 (5 bases). CDR1 is SGHTA, CDR2 FQGTGA, per germline. This CDR3 region has 16 residues. Trimming cost V 2 bases and J 0 bases, with 13 bases left between them. The whole variable domain, filled in from reference TRBV7-3 and TRBJ2-5, reads GAGVSQTPSNKVTEKGKYVELRCDPISGHTALYWYRQSLGQGPEFLIYFQGTGAADDSGLPNDRFFAVRPEGSVSTLKIQRTERGDSAVYLCASSLLGLNNQETQYFGPGTRLLVL.

This chain uses TRBV28 with TRBJ1-2, with a possible D match to TRBD1 (5 bases). This CDR3 has 13 amino acids. V shed 9 bases and J shed 3 bases, with 14 bases lying between them. Germline V gene lookup returns CDR1 MDHEN and CDR2 SYDVKM. The CDR3 nucleotides read TGTGCCAGTAAGGAGGGACGGCACTATGGCTACACCTTC. This encodes CASKEGRHYGYTF.

This rearrangement joins TRBV7-3 to TRBJ2-3; no firm D call. The CDR3 has 12 amino acids. V dropped 4 bases and J dropped 1 base, with 3 bases sitting between them. CDR1 and CDR2 from the germline V gene are SGHTA and FQGTGA. Here the CDR3 reads CASSSGTDTQYF. CDR3 sequence (DNA): TGTGCCAGCAGCTCTGGCACAGATACGCAGTATTTT.

This clone was observed a few times. V usage is TRBV24-1 and J usage is TRBJ1-5; D remains ambiguous. The V end lost 3 bases, the J end lost 1 base, and 12 bases lay between the germline ends. CDR3 length equals 16 residues. From germline, CDR1 is KGHDR and CDR2 SFDVKD. The CDR3: CATSDPLNGSNQPQHF. CDR3 bases: TGTGCCACCAGTGATCCTTTGAACGGGAGCAATCAGCCCCAGCATTTT.

The chain combines TRBV5-6 with TRBJ2-3; TRBD1 matches 10 bases. The CDR3 loop spans 14 amino acids. Unmatched junction bases numbered 4, after V lost 3 bases and J lost 6 bases. Germline CDR1 reads SGHDT; CDR2 reads YYEEEE. The CDR3 DNA follows: TGTGCCAGCAGCTCTGGGACAGGGGCGGATACGCAGTATTTT. It codes for CASSSGTGADTQYF.

The rearrangement links TRBV18 to TRBJ1-6; 7 bases are shared with TRBD1. Germline CDR1 is KGHSH and CDR2 is LQKENI. After removal of 3 bases from V and 6 bases from J, the junction contained 5 bases not matched to a gene. There are 15 residues in the CDR3. The CDR3 DNA follows: TGTGCCAGCTCACCTGCCCAGGGGGGTAATTCACCCCTCCACTTT. It is translated as CASSPAQGGNSPLHF.

The chain combines TRBV7-2 with TRBJ2-2; tentative D call: TRBD2 (6 bases). Trimming removed 5 bases from V and 2 bases from J, with 12 bases in between. Germline V CDR1 and CDR2: SGHTA, FQGNSA. CDR3 length: 15 amino acids. In nucleotides, the CDR3 is TGTGCCAGCAGCGTCGGGACTGGTAACACCGGGGAGCTGTTTTTT. This encodes CASSVGTGNTGELFF.

The J gene is TRBJ2-3, the V gene TRBV5-6, with TRBD2 matching over 12 bases. Germline-derived CDR1 and CDR2 are SGHDT and YYEEEE. The CDR3 length is 16 residues. Trimming removed 4 bases from V and 3 bases from J; junction bases left unmatched: 6. This chain's CDR3 is CASSRKLAGGTDTQYF. DNA of the CDR3: TGTGCCAGCAGCCGAAAACTAGCGGGAGGAACAGATACGCAGTATTTT.

This sequence joins TRBV5-1 and TRBJ2-3, with 9 bases aligning to TRBD1. The germline V gene encodes CDR1 SGHRS and CDR2 YFSETQ. The CDR3 extends over 16 amino acids. The V segment lost 4 bases and the J segment 2 bases; nucleotides outside the gene matches: 8. Written as DNA, the CDR3 is TGCGCCAGCAGCAGAAGGACAGGGGACCCCACAGATACGCAGTATTTT. It specifies CASSRRTGDPTDTQYF.

The chain has TRBV3-1 (or the pseudogene TRBV3-2) and TRBJ2-3, with 8 bases fitting TRBD2. The CDR3 spans 16 residues. Germline assignment: CDR1 LGHDT and CDR2 YNNKEL (reference sequence). With V trimmed by 5 bases and J by 7 bases, 14 bases remained unmatched. CDR3 region: CASSGPGLDTQYTQYF. DNA for the CDR3: TGTGCCAGCAGCGGTCCGGGACTAGATACACAGTATACGCAGTATTTT.

J is TRBJ1-4 and V is TRBV30, with a tentative D call TRBD1 (5 bases). The V end was cut by 0 bases, the J end by 11 bases, with 10 bases between. Per germline, CDR1 GTSNPN and CDR2 SVGIG (reference sequence). The CDR3 is made up of 12 amino acids. CDR3: CAWSVQVGKLFF. The CDR3 coding sequence is TGTGCCTGGAGTGTACAGGTCGGGAAACTGTTTTTT.